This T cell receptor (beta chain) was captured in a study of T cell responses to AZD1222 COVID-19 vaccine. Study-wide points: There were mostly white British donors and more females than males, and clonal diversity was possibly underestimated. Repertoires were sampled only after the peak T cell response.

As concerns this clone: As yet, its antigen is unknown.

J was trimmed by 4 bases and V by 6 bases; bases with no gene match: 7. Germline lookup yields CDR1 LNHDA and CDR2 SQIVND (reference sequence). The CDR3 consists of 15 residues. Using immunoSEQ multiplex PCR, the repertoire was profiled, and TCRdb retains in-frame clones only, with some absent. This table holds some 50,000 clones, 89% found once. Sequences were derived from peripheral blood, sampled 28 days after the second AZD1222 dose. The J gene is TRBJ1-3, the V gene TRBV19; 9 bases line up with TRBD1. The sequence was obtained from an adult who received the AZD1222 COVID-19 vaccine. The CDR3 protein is CASSLQGAAGNTIYF. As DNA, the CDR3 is TGTGCCAGTAGCCTACAGGGGGCCGCAGGAAACACCATATATTTT.